The TCR beta chain under discussion was sequenced for a study of T cell responses to AZD1222 COVID-19 vaccine. Regarding the study as a whole: Repertoires were obtained solely post-peak T cell response.

On this clone: As yet, its antigen is unknown.

Data came from immunoSEQ multiplex PCR; TCRdb stores just in-frame clones and leaves some out. The sample comprises 70,000 to 80,000 clones, 70% to 90% of which are singletons, and roughly 2.7% rests with the top ten. Here the sequenced sample was peripheral blood, taken on day 0 of AZD1222 vaccination. This clonotype was obtained from an adult in good health.

The CDR3 DNA sequence: TGTGCCATCAGAGGGACAGGTGGACATGGGGCACCCCTCCACTTT. Translation: CAIRGTGGHGAPLHF. This chain connects TRBV10-3 to TRBJ1-6; 8 nucleotides match TRBD1. The CDR3 consists of 15 residues. V was pared by 6 bases and J by 11 bases, with 12 bases of the junction left unmatched. The germline CDR1 and CDR2 sequences are ENHRY and SYGVKD.